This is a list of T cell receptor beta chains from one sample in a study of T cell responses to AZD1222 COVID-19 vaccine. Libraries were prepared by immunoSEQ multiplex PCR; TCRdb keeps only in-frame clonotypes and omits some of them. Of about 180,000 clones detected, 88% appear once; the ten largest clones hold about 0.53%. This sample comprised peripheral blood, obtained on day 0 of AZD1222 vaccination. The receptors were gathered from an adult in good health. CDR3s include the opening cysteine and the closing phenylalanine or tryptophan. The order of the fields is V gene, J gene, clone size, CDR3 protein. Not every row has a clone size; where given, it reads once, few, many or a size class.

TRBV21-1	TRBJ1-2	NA	CASSKERGTGNILDPYGYTF
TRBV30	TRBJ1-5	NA	CAWKPIGLGPQHF
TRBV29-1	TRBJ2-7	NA	CSVSPPREQYF
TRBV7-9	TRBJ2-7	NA	CASSPPGLYEQYF
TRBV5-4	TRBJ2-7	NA	CASSFRGGASYEQYF
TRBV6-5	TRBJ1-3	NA	CASSYTRAGNTIYF
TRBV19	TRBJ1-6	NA	CASRETGISSPLHF
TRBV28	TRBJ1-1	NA	CASRDPGGEAFF
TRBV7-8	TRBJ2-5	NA	CASSPMGTGGRETQYF
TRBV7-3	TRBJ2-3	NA	CASSLTGTSGSTDTQYF
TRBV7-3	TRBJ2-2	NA	CASSPRGGQGTGELFF
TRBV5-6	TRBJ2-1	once	CASSLRVRQGVNNEQFF
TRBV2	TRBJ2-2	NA	CASRDYTGELFF
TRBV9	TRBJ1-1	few	CASSVGAGNTEAFF
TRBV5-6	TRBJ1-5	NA	CASSLTPQKEPQHF
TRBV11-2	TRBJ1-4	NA	CASSPTVNEKLFF